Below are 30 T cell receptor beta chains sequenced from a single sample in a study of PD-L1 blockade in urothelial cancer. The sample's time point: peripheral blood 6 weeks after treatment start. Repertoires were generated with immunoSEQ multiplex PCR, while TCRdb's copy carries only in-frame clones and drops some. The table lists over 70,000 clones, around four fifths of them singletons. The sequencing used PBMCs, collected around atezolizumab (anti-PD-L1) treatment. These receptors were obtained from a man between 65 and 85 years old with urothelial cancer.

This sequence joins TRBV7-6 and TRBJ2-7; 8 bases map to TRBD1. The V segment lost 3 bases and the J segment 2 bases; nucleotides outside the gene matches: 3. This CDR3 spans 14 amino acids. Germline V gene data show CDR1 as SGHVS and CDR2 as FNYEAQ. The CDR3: CASSFGQGPYEQYF. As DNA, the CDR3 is TGTGCCAGCAGCTTCGGACAGGGACCCTACGAGCAGTACTTC.

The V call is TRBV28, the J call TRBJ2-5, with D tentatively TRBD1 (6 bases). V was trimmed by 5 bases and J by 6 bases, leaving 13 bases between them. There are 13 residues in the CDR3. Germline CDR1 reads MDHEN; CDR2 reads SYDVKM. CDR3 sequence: CASSRQVTQTQYF. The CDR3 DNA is TGTGCCAGCAGTCGACAGGTAACGCAGACCCAGTACTTC. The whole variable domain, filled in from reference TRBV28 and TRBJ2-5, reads DVKVTQSSRYLVKRTGEKVFLECVQDMDHENMFWYRQDPGLGLRLIYFSYDVKMKEKGDIPEGYSVSREKKERFSLILESASTNQTSMYLCASSRQVTQTQYFGPGTRLLVL.

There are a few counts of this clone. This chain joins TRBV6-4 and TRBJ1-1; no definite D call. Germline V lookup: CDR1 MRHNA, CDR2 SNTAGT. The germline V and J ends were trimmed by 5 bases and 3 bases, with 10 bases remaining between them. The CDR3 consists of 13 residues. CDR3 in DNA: TGTGCCAGCAGTCCGGAGAAAGACACTGAAGCTTTCTTT. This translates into CASSPEKDTEAFF.

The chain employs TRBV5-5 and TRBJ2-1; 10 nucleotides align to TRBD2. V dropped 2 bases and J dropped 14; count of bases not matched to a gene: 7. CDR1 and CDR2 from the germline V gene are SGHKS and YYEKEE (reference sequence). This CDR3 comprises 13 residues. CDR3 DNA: TGTGCCAGCAGCTTCGATCTAGCGGGGGCCGAGTTCTTC. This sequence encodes CASSFDLAGAEFF.

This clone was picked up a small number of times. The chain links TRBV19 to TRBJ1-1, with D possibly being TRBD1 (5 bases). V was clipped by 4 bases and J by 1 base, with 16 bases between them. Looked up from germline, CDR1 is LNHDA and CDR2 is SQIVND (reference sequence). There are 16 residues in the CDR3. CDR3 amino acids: CASSTYLKTENTEAFF. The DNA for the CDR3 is TGTGCCAGTAGTACATACCTAAAGACAGAGAACACTGAAGCTTTCTTT.

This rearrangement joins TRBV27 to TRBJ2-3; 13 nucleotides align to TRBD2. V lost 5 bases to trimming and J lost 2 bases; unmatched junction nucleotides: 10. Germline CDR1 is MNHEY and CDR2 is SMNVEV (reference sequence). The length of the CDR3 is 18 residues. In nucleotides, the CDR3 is TGTGCCAGCAGTCCCCTCGGGACTAGCGGGGCCTACACAGATACGCAGTATTTT. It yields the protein CASSPLGTSGAYTDTQYF.

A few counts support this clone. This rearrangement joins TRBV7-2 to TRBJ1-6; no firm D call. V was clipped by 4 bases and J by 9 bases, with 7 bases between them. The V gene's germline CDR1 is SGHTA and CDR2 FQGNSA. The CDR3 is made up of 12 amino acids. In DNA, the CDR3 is TGTGCCAGCAGCTCCCCGGGTTCACCCCTCCACTTT. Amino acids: CASSSPGSPLHF.

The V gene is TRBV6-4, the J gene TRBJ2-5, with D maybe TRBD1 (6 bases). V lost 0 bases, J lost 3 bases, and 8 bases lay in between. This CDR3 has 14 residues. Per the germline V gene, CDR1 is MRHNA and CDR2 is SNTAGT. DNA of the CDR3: TGTGCCAGCAGTGACTCTCCAGGGGAAGAGACCCAGTACTTC. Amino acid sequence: CASSDSPGEETQYF.

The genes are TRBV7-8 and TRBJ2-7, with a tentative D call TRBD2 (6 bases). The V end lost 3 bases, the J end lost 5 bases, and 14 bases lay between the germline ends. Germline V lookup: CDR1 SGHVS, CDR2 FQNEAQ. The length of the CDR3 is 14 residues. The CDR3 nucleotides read TGTGCCAGCAGCTTTTCTTCGGGAGTGGACGAGCAGTACTTC. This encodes CASSFSSGVDEQYF.

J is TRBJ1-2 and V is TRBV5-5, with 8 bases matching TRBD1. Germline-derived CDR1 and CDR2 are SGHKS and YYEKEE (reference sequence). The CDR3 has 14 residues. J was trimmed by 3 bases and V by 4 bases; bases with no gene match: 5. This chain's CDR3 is CASSPEGQDYGYTF. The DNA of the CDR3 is TGTGCCAGCAGCCCCGAGGGACAGGACTATGGCTACACCTTC.

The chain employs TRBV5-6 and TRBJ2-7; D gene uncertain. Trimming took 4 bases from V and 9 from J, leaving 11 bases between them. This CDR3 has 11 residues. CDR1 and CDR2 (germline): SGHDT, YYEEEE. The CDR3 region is CASSTGRVQYF. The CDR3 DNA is TGTGCCAGCAGCACTGGTCGGGTGCAGTACTTC.

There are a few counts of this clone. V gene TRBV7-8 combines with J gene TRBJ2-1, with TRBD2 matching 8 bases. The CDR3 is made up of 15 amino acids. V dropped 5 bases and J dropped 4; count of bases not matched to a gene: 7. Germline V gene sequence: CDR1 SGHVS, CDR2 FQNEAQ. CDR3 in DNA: TGTGCCAGCAGCCCGGTAGCGGGGTCGTACAATGAGCAGTTCTTC. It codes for CASSPVAGSYNEQFF.

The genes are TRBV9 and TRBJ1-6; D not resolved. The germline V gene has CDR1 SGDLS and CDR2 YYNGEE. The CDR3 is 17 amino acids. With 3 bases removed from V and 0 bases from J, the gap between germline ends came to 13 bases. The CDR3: CASSEPDGSSYNSPLHF. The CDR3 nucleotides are TGTGCCAGCAGCGAACCCGACGGGAGCTCCTATAATTCACCCCTCCACTTT.

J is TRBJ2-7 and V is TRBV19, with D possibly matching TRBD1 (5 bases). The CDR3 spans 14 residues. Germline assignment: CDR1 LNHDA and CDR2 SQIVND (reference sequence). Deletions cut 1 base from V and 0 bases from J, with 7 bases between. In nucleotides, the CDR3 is TGTGCCAGTAGTATAGGGGGCAGCTCCTACGAGCAGTACTTC. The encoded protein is CASSIGGSSYEQYF.

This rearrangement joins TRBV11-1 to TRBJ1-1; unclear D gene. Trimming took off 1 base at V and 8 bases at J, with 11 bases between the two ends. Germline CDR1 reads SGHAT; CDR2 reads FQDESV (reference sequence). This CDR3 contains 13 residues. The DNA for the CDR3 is TGTGCCAGCAGCTTAGAAACCGGCGGCGAAGCTTTCTTT. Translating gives CASSLETGGEAFF.

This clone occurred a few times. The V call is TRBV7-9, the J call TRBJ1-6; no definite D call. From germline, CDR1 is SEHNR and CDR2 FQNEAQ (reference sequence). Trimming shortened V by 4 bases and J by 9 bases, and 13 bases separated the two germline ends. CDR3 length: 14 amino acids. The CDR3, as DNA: TGTGCCAGCAGCTCCCCGGATCGGGGTTCACCCCTCCACTTT. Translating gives CASSSPDRGSPLHF.

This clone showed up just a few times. CDR3 nucleotide sequence: TGTGCCAGCAGCAAGGGGAGGGTTGGAAACACCATATATTTT. It is translated as CASSKGRVGNTIYF. This chain connects TRBV7-2 to TRBJ1-3; D perhaps matches TRBD1 (5 bases). The CDR3 runs to 14 residues. Germline values: CDR1 SGHTA, CDR2 FQGNSA. Trimming shortened V by 5 bases and J by 3 bases, and 11 bases separated the two germline ends.

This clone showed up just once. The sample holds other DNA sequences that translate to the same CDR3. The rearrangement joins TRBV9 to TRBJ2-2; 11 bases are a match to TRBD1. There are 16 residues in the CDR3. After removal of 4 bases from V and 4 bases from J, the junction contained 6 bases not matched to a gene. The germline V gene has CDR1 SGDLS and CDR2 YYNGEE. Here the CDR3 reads CASSFGTGGRTGELFF. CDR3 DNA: TGTGCCAGCAGCTTTGGGACAGGGGGGCGCACCGGGGAGCTGTTTTTT.

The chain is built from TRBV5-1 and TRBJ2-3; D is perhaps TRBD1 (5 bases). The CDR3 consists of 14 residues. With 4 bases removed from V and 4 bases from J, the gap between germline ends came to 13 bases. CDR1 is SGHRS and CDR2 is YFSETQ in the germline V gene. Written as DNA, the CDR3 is TGCGCCAGCAGCCTGAAGACAGTCCCAGATACGCAGTATTTT. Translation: CASSLKTVPDTQYF.

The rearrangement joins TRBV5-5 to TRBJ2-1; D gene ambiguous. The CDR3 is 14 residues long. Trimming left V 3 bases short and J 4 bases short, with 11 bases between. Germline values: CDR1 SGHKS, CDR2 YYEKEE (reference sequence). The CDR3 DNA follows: TGTGCCAGCAGCTCCATCACTATTTACAATGAGCAGTTCTTC. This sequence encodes CASSSITIYNEQFF.

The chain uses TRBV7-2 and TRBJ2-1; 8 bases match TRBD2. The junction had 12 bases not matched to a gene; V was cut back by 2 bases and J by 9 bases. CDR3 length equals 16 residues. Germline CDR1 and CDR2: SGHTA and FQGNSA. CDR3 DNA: TGTGCCAGCAGCTTAAGGGATAGCGGGATGATCCGTGAGCAGTTCTTC. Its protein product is CASSLRDSGMIREQFF.

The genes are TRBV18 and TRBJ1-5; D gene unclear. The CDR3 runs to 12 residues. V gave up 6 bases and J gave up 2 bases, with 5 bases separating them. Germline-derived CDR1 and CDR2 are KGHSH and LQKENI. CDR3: CASSHRNQPQHF. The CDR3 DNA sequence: TGTGCCAGCTCTCATCGCAATCAGCCCCAGCATTTT.

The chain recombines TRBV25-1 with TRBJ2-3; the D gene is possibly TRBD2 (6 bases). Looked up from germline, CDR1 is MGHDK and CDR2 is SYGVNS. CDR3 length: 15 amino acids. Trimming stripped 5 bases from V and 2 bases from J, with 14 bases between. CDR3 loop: CASSPGTLFTDTQYF. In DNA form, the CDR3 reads TGTGCCAGCAGTCCCGGGACTCTCTTCACAGATACGCAGTATTTT.

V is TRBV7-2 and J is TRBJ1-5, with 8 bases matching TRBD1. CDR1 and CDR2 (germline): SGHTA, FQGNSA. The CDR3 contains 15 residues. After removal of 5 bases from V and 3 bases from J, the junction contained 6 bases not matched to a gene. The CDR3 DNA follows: TGTGCCAGCAGCCAACAGGGGGGGAACAATCAGCCCCAGCATTTT. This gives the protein CASSQQGGNNQPQHF.

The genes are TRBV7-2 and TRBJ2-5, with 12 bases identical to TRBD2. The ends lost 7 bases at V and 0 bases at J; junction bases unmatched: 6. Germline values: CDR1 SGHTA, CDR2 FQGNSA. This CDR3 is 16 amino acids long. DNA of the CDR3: TGTGCCAGCAAGAACGGACTAGCGGGGTACCAAGAGACCCAGTACTTC. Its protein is CASKNGLAGYQETQYF.

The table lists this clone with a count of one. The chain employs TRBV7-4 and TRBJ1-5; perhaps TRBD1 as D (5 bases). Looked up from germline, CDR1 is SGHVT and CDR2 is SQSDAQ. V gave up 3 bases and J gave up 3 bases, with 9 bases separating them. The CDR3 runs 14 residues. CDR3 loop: CASSFRQNNQPQHF. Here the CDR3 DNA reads TGTGCCAGCAGCTTTCGACAGAACAATCAGCCCCAGCATTTT.

DNA for the CDR3: TGTGCCAGCTCACCACGGGGCGGTACCACAGATACGCAGTATTTT. Translated, it gives CASSPRGGTTDTQYF. V gene TRBV18 combines with J gene TRBJ2-3; maybe TRBD1 (5 bases). Germline loops: CDR1 KGHSH, CDR2 LQKENI. The CDR3 sequence is 15 residues long. The V gene lost 1 base and the J gene lost 2 bases, with 10 bases spanning the gap.

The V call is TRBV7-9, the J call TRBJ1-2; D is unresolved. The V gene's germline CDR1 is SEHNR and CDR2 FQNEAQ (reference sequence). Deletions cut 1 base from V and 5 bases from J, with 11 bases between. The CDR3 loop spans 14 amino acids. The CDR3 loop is CASSLDEATYGYTF. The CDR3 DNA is TGTGCCAGCAGCTTAGATGAGGCAACTTATGGCTACACCTTC.

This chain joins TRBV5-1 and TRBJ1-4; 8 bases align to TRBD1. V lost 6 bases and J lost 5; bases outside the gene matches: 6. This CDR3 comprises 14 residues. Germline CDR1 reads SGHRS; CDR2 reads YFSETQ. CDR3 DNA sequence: TGCGCCAGCAAAGGGGGGACAGGAAATGAAAAACTGTTTTTT. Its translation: CASKGGTGNEKLFF.

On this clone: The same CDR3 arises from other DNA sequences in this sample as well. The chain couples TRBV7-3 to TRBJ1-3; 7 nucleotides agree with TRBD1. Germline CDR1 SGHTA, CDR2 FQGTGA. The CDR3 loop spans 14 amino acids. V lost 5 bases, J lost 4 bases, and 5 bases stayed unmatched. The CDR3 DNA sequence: TGTGCCAGCAGCCCTGGGGGACAGGGAAACACCATATATTTT. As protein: CASSPGGQGNTIYF.